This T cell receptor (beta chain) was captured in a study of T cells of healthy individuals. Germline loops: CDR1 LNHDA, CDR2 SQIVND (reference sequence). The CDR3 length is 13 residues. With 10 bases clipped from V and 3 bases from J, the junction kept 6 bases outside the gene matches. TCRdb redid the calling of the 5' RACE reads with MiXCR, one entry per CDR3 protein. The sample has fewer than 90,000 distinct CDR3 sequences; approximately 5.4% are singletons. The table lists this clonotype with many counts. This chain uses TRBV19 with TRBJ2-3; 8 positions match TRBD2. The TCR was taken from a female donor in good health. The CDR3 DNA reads TGTGCCACGGGAGCGGGAGTAACAGATACGCAGTATTTT. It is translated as CATGAGVTDTQYF.